Following are 30 T cell receptor beta chains from one sample sequenced in a study of blood T cell repertoires in COVID-19. TCRdb keeps only in-frame clones here, not all; method: immunoSEQ multiplex PCR. The sample yields 95,000 to 100,000 clones, about 90% seen once. The sequencing sample was made of peripheral blood. The receptors here all came from a man aged 50 to 60 with acute or convalescent COVID-19.

The chain recombines TRBV28 with TRBJ1-4; tentatively, D is TRBD1 (5 bases). Trimming shortened V by 3 bases and J by 8 bases, and 22 bases separated the two germline ends. CDR1 is MDHEN and CDR2 is SYDVKM in the germline V gene. The CDR3 consists of 17 residues. Here the CDR3 DNA reads TGTGCCAGCAGTTTCCCCCGGGGTGGAGGGGAACAGGAAAAACTGTTTTTT. Translation gives CASSFPRGGGEQEKLFF.

The chain combines TRBV7-6 with TRBJ2-2; TRBD1 matches 11 bases. The CDR3 has 17 residues. V was pared by 5 bases and J by 2 bases, with 7 bases of the junction left unmatched. CDR1 is SGHVS, CDR2 FNYEAQ, per germline. In DNA form, the CDR3 reads TGTGCCAGCAGCAAACAGGGACAGGGGGTTAACACCGGGGAGCTGTTTTTT. This gives the protein CASSKQGQGVNTGELFF.

The chain carries TRBV3-1 (or the pseudogene TRBV3-2) and TRBJ2-1; 9 positions match TRBD2. Germline trimming cut 7 bases from V and 10 bases from J; bases unmatched to any gene: 14. The CDR3 loop spans 15 amino acids. The germline gives CDR1 LGHDT, CDR2 YNNKEL (reference sequence). The DNA for the CDR3 is TGTGCCAGCACCCCTATGGGCGGGGGGGCCAAGGAGCAGTTCTTC. Its translation: CASTPMGGGAKEQFF.

The chain has TRBV10-3 and TRBJ2-7, with D perhaps TRBD1 (5 bases). Trimming took 4 bases from V and 3 from J, leaving 7 bases between them. The CDR3 extends over 12 amino acids. CDR1 and CDR2 (germline): ENHRY, SYGVKD. The CDR3 DNA is TGTGCCATCAGTGCAGGGAACTACGAGCAGTACTTC. This encodes CAISAGNYEQYF.

The gene calls are TRBV18 and TRBJ2-7; 10 positions agree with TRBD2. J gave up 0 bases and V 4 bases, and 3 bases lay outside the gene matches. CDR1 is KGHSH, CDR2 LQKENI, per germline. The CDR3 runs to 15 residues. CDR3 coding DNA: TGTGCCAGCTCACAAAGCGGGGGGGACTCCTACGAGCAGTACTTC. Translation gives CASSQSGGDSYEQYF.

The chain joins TRBV6-2 or TRBV6-3 to TRBJ2-7; a possible D gene is TRBD2 (6 bases). The CDR3 loop spans 18 amino acids. Germline V gives CDR1 MNHEY, CDR2 SVGEGT. The V end was cut by 4 bases, the J end by 3 bases, with 25 bases between. Written as DNA, the CDR3 is TGTGCCAGCAGTTCTCGCGGTCGAGCGGGCTCCAAATACTACGAGCAGTACTTC. It specifies CASSSRGRAGSKYYEQYF.

The DNA of the CDR3 is TGCGCCAGCAGCCAAGATAAGAATGGGGGGAATGCTTTCTTT. Encoded protein: CASSQDKNGGNAFF. The chain uses TRBV4-3 and TRBJ1-1, with D maybe TRBD1 (5 bases). V was cut by 0 bases and J by 11 bases, with 16 bases left in between. The CDR3 covers 14 residues. The germline gives CDR1 LGHNA, CDR2 YSLEER.

The V call is TRBV30, the J call TRBJ1-4; TRBD1 might be the D (5 bases). CDR3 length: 13 amino acids. The germline V gene encodes CDR1 GTSNPN and CDR2 SVGIG (reference sequence). V lost 1 base and J lost 8, with 11 bases in between. The CDR3 protein is CAWSGQGGEKLFF. The CDR3 DNA follows: TGTGCCTGGAGTGGTCAGGGAGGGGAAAAACTGTTTTTT.

The table lists this clone with a count of one. The rearrangement uses TRBV2 and TRBJ1-3; possibly TRBD1 for D (6 bases). The germline V gene encodes CDR1 SNHLY and CDR2 FYNNEI. V shed 4 bases and J shed 6 bases, with 16 bases lying between them. This CDR3 has 15 amino acids. CDR3 amino acids: CASSAQGSSSNTIYF. As DNA, the CDR3 is TGTGCCAGCAGTGCACAGGGTAGTAGTTCAAACACCATATATTTT. The entire variable domain, with the rest obtained from reference TRBV2 and TRBJ1-3, is as follows: EPEVTQTPSHQVTQMGQEVILRCVPISNHLYFYWYRQILGQKVEFLVSFYNNEISEKSEIFDDQFSVERPDGSNFTLKIRSTKLEDSAMYFCASSAQGSSSNTIYFGEGSWLTVV.

This chain links TRBV5-4 with TRBJ1-2, with D perhaps TRBD1 (5 bases). Trimming cost V 0 bases and J 6 bases, with 12 bases left between them. The CDR3 consists of 14 residues. Germline V gives CDR1 SGHNT, CDR2 YYREEE (reference sequence). CDR3 residues: CASSLDRQSDGYTF. CDR3 in DNA: TGTGCCAGCAGCTTGGACCGACAGTCCGATGGCTACACCTTC. Full variable domain (missing parts from reference TRBV5-4 and TRBJ1-2): ETGVTQSPTHLIKTRGQQVTLRCSSQSGHNTVSWYQQALGQGPQFIFQYYREEENGRGNFPPRFSGLQFPNYSSELNVNALELDDSALYLCASSLDRQSDGYTFGSGTRLTVV.

V and J are TRBV2 and TRBJ2-1, with 9 bases aligning to TRBD2. The CDR3 runs to 15 residues. Unmatched junction bases numbered 12, after V lost 8 bases and J lost 7 bases. The germline V gene has CDR1 SNHLY and CDR2 FYNNEI. The CDR3 nucleotides are TGTGCCAGCTCCCCGGGACTAGCCTCTTATAATGAGCAGTTCTTC. This sequence encodes CASSPGLASYNEQFF.

The CDR3 coding sequence is TGTGCCAGCAGCTCCGTTGCGGGACTAGGGTACAATGAGCAGTTCTTC. Translated: CASSSVAGLGYNEQFF. V gene TRBV7-9 combines with J gene TRBJ2-1; 8 nucleotides match TRBD2. The CDR3 runs 16 residues. Germline V CDR1 and CDR2: SEHNR, FQNEAQ (reference sequence). J was trimmed by 4 bases and V by 4 bases; bases with no gene match: 9. The complete variable domain, with remaining parts taken from reference TRBV7-9 and TRBJ2-1, reads DTGVSQNPRHKITKRGQNVTFRCDPISEHNRLYWYRQTLGQGPEFLTYFQNEAQLEKSRLLSDRFSAERPKGSFSTLEIQRTEQGDSAMYLCASSSVAGLGYNEQFFGPGTRLTVL.

This clone is a singleton in its sample. The V call is TRBV6-5, the J call TRBJ1-2, with 8 bases fitting TRBD1. The trim removed 10 bases at V and 4 bases at J, leaving 8 bases unmatched. Germline V gene lookup returns CDR1 MNHEY and CDR2 SVGAGI. The CDR3 contains 13 residues. In nucleotides, the CDR3 is TGTGCCACCACTCCGACAGGGGCCTATGGCTACACCTTC. It encodes CATTPTGAYGYTF.

This clone came up once. The genes are TRBV6-5 and TRBJ1-2, with TRBD1 as a possible D gene (6 bases). This CDR3 is built from 14 residues. Germline CDR1 and CDR2: MNHEY and SVGAGI. The ends were cut back, 6 bases at V and 5 bases at J, with 16 bases in the middle. The DNA for the CDR3 is TGTGCCAGCAGCCGCGGACAGCGAGAATATGGCTACACCTTC. Amino acid sequence: CASSRGQREYGYTF.

The rearrangement links TRBV5-1 to TRBJ2-7; tentative D call: TRBD2 (5 bases). CDR3 length: 13 amino acids. The germline V gene has CDR1 SGHRS and CDR2 YFSETQ. V dropped 4 bases and J dropped 5 bases, with 13 bases sitting between them. CDR3 in DNA: TGCGCCAGCAGCCGACCGTGGGGAGACGAGCAGTACTTC. It yields the protein CASSRPWGDEQYF.

The rearrangement uses TRBV28 and TRBJ1-5; TRBD1 might be the D (5 bases). CDR3 length: 13 amino acids. Trimming took off 4 bases at V and 5 bases at J, with 9 bases between the two ends. CDR1 and CDR2 (germline): MDHEN, SYDVKM. The CDR3 sequence is CASSSQGDQPQHF. The CDR3 DNA reads TGTGCCAGCAGTTCCCAAGGGGATCAGCCCCAGCATTTT.

This clone is a singleton in its sample. The chain employs TRBV7-9 and TRBJ1-3; D is unclear. Germline V gene lookup returns CDR1 SEHNR and CDR2 FQNEAQ (reference sequence). V lost 5 bases and J lost 0, with 11 bases in between. This CDR3 has 15 residues. The CDR3: CASSPGLLSGNTIYF. DNA of the CDR3: TGTGCCAGCAGCCCTGGACTGCTCTCTGGAAACACCATATATTTT.

The genes are TRBV4-1 and TRBJ2-7, with 9 bases aligning to TRBD1. The V and J ends lost 1 base and 2 bases, in that order; junction bases with no gene match: 6. Germline CDR1 and CDR2: MGHRA and YSYEKL. There are 16 residues in the CDR3. In DNA, the CDR3 is TGCGCCAGCAGCCAAGCGGCGGGACAGGGAACCTACGAGCAGTACTTC. This codes for CASSQAAGQGTYEQYF.

The J gene is TRBJ2-7, the V gene TRBV7-8; a weak D match, TRBD1 (5 bases). There are 16 residues in the CDR3. Trimming took 5 bases from V and 3 from J, leaving 20 bases between them. Germline CDR1 SGHVS, CDR2 FQNEAQ. The CDR3 protein is CASSVGHMSHLYEQYF. The CDR3 region has the DNA TGTGCCAGCAGCGTCGGACACATGTCCCACCTCTACGAGCAGTACTTC. The variable domain in full, completed from reference TRBV7-8 and TRBJ2-7, reads GAGVSQSPRYKVAKRGQDVALRCDPISGHVSLFWYQQALGQGPEFLTYFQNEAQLDKSGLPSDRFFAERPEGSVSTLKIQRTQQEDSAVYLCASSVGHMSHLYEQYFGPGTRLTVT.

The chain employs TRBV6-5 and TRBJ1-5; tentatively, D is TRBD1 (5 bases). CDR1 is MNHEY, CDR2 SVGAGI, per germline. The CDR3 is 12 residues long. V was shortened by 8 bases and J by 4 bases, with 9 bases between the two germline ends. Here the CDR3 DNA reads TGTGCCAGCCCGACAGAAAATCAGCCCCAGCATTTT. Translating it yields CASPTENQPQHF.

The chain joins TRBV15 to TRBJ2-1, with TRBD2 matching over 7 bases. V was clipped by 9 bases and J by 4 bases; unmatched bases: 15. The CDR3 has 16 amino acids. CDR1 is LNHNV, CDR2 YYDKDF, per germline (reference sequence). DNA for the CDR3: TGTGCCACTTGCGCCCGGGACTATTATGGGTACAATGAGCAGTTCTTC. Protein product: CATCARDYYGYNEQFF.

V is TRBV2 and J is TRBJ2-5; unclear D gene. This CDR3 region has 12 residues. V was trimmed by 1 base and J by 10 bases, leaving 10 bases between them. The germline V gene encodes CDR1 SNHLY and CDR2 FYNNEI. The CDR3 region has the DNA TGTGCCAGCAGTGAAGTACCGCCCGGCCAGTACTTC. Residues: CASSEVPPGQYF.

The chain has TRBV7-6 and TRBJ1-2, with D possibly being TRBD1 (5 bases). CDR3 length equals 15 residues. V gave up 5 bases and J gave up 2 bases, with 15 bases separating them. In germline, CDR1 is SGHVS, CDR2 FNYEAQ. As DNA, the CDR3 is TGTGCCAGCAGCCCCTACCTGACAGAAAACTATGGCTACACCTTC. This translates into CASSPYLTENYGYTF.

Here the CDR3 reads CASTPGGRGRELFF. CDR3 DNA: TGTGCCAGCACCCCAGGTGGCAGGGGGCGAGAGCTGTTTTTT. The rearrangement links TRBV5-6 to TRBJ2-2; 8 nucleotides agree with TRBD1. Germline V gene data show CDR1 as SGHDT and CDR2 as YYEEEE. The CDR3 is 14 residues long. V shed 6 bases, J shed 11 bases, and the junction held 12 bases outside the gene matches.

The chain joins TRBV5-8 to TRBJ1-2, with D maybe TRBD1 (5 bases). Germline V gene lookup returns CDR1 SGHTS and CDR2 YDEGEE. CDR3 length: 14 amino acids. The ends were cut back, 5 bases at V and 0 bases at J, with 11 bases in the middle. CDR3 amino acids: CASSRGGSNYGYTF. CDR3 nucleotides: TGTGCCAGCAGTCGGGGGGGATCTAACTATGGCTACACCTTC. The variable domain in full, completed from reference TRBV5-8 and TRBJ1-2, reads EAGVTQSPTHLIKTRGQQATLRCSPISGHTSVYWYQQALGLGLQFLLWYDEGEERNRGNFPPRFSGRQFPNYSSELNVNALELEDSALYLCASSRGGSNYGYTFGSGTRLTVV.

This rearrangement joins TRBV5-1 to TRBJ1-2, with 11 bases aligning to TRBD1. Germline V CDR1 and CDR2: SGHRS, YFSETQ. The V segment lost 4 bases and the J segment 7 bases; nucleotides outside the gene matches: 6. The CDR3 covers 14 residues. This CDR3 reads CASSLGQGVVGYTF. CDR3 DNA sequence: TGCGCCAGCAGCCTGGGACAGGGGGTGGTTGGCTACACCTTC.

J is TRBJ1-6 and V is TRBV2; D ambiguous. The germline gives CDR1 SNHLY, CDR2 FYNNEI. V was shortened by 8 bases and J by 0 bases, with 20 bases between the two germline ends. CDR3 size: 18 residues. In DNA, the CDR3 is TGTGCCAGCTCACTACTCATCGTACCGAGCTCCTATAATTCACCCCTCCACTTT. This translates into CASSLLIVPSSYNSPLHF.

V gene TRBV7-2 combines with J gene TRBJ1-5; no clear D gene. Trimming stripped 0 bases from V and 6 bases from J, with 6 bases between. Germline lookup yields CDR1 SGHTA and CDR2 FQGNSA. The CDR3 totals 13 residues. The CDR3 region has the DNA TGTGCCAGCAGCTTAGCGCTAAGTCAGCCCCAGCATTTT. This sequence encodes CASSLALSQPQHF.

V gene TRBV27 combines with J gene TRBJ1-1; D is ambiguous. The CDR3 totals 15 residues. Trimming removed 4 bases at V and 1 base at J, with 13 bases between. The germline gives CDR1 MNHEY, CDR2 SMNVEV (reference sequence). The CDR3 DNA follows: TGTGCCAGCAGTTCCCCCGGAGAGGCGAACACTGAAGCTTTCTTT. Its translation is CASSSPGEANTEAFF.

The chain employs TRBV28 and TRBJ2-7, with 10 positions matching TRBD2. The CDR3 consists of 16 residues. J lost 7 bases, V lost 3 bases, and 12 bases had no gene match. Germline-derived CDR1 and CDR2 are MDHEN and SYDVKM. In DNA, the CDR3 is TGTGCCAGCAGTTTCCTACCGGGACTAGCGACTAGTGAGCAGTACTTC. Protein product: CASSFLPGLATSEQYF. The full variable domain, completed using reference TRBV28 and TRBJ2-7, is DVKVTQSSRYLVKRTGEKVFLECVQDMDHENMFWYRQDPGLGLRLIYFSYDVKMKEKGDIPEGYSVSREKKERFSLILESASTNQTSMYLCASSFLPGLATSEQYFGPGTRLTVT.